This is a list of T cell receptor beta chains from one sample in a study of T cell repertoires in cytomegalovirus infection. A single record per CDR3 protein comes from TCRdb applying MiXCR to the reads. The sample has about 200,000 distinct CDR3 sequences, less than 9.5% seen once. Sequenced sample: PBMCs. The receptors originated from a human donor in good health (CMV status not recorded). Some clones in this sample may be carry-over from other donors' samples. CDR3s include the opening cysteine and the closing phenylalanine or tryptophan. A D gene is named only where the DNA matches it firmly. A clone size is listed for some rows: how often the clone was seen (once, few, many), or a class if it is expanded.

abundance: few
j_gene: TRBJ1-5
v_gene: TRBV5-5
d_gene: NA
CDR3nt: TGTGCCAGCAGCCCGGACGGAGGAGGGAATCAGCCCCAGCATTTT
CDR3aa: CASSPDGGGNQPQHF

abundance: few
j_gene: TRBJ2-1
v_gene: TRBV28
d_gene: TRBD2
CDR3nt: TGTGCCAGCACCCGCCGGGGAGCGGGAGGAGGAAATGAGCAGTTCTTC
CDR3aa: CASTRRGAGGGNEQFF

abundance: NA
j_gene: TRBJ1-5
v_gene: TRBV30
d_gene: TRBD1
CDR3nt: TGTGCCTGGAGTGACGGACAGGGGATCGGTCAGCCCCAGCATTTT
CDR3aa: CAWSDGQGIGQPQHF

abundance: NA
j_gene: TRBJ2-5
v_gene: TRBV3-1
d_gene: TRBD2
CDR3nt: TGTGCCAGCAGCCAGAGGACTAGCAGGGAGACCCAGTACTTC
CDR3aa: CASSQRTSRETQYF

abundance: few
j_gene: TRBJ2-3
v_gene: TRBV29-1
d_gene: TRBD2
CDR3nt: TGCAGCGTTGTCGGACTAGCGGGAACAGATACGCAGTATTTT
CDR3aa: CSVVGLAGTDTQYF

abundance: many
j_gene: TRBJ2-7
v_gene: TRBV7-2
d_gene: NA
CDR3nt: TGTGCCAGCAGCCTCCAAGCGGAGATAACCTACGAGCAGTACTTC
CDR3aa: CASSLQAEITYEQYF

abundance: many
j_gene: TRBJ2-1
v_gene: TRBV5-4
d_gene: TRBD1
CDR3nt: TGTGCCAGCAGCCCGGGACAGCTAGCTGGTGAGCAGTTCTTC
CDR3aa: CASSPGQLAGEQFF

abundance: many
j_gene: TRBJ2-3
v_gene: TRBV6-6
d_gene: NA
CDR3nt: TGTGCCAGCAGTTCCAGCCAAGGAGGGGTGACAGCAGATACGCAGTATTTT
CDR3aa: CASSSSQGGVTADTQYF

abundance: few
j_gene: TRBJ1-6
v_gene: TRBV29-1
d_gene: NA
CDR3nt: TGCAGCGCCGGTTCTGGGGACGAAAATTCACCCCTCCACTTT
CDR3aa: CSAGSGDENSPLHF

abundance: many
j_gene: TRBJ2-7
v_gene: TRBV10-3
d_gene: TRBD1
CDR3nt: TGTGCCATCAGTGGCGGACAGGGAGGCTACGAGCAGTACTTC
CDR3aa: CAISGGQGGYEQYF

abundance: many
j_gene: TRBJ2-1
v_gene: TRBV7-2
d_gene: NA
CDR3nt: TGTGCCAGCAGCTTAGGGATCACCGATGAGCAGTTCTTC
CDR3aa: CASSLGITDEQFF

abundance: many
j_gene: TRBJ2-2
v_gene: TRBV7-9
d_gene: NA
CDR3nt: TGTGCCAGCAGCCGAGGGGGGAACACCGGGGAGCTGTTTTTT
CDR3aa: CASSRGGNTGELFF

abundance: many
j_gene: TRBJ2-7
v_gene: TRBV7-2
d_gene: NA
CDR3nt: TGTGCCAGCAGCTTCACGAGTAACGAGCAGTACTTC
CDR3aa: CASSFTSNEQYF

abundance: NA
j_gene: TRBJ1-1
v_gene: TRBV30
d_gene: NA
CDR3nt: TGTGCCTGGAGTGTAGGCTTCGGTGGTGGCACTAACACTGAAGCTTTCTTT
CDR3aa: CAWSVGFGGGTNTEAFF

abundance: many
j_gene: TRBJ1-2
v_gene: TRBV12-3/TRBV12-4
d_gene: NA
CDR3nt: TGTGCCAGCAGTTCTCAGGGGAAGAATGGCTACACCTTC
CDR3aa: CASSSQGKNGYTF